Included here is one T cell receptor (beta chain) sequence, with context. The antigen it recognizes is unknown. Within one base of it there is no much larger clone, and no base qualities were kept. This sample was taken from a study of blood T cell repertoires in COVID-19 (dated by TCRdb to 2018 to 2020). At the level of the whole study: Samples covering the acute and convalescent phases of COVID-19 were provided by collaborators in the United States, Italy and Spain. The repertoires were made available in a free public database intended to serve as a resource for research on the immune response to SARS-CoV-2. Where available, HLA class I and class II types were taken from metadata supplied by the sample provider and were not determined by assay-based typing. Samples came from the ongoing ImmuneRACE study (first 160 participants) plus 1,254 subjects from 6 global collaborators. A de-identified subject ID, COVID-19 status, age in years and sex were almost always included in the sample metadata. The material from the prospective study consisted of cDNA or gDNA derived from T cells, B-cell-depleted T cells, or PBMCs. The dataset comprised deeply sampled blood TCRbeta repertoires from subjects exposed to, actively infected with, or recovered from COVID-19.

Whole blood was collected in K2EDTA tubes by collaborating institutions according to the institutions' own protocols. For TCRbeta analysis, collaborator samples were shipped as frozen whole blood, as isolated PBMCs, or as DNA extracted from either sample type. CDR1 SGHRS and CDR2 YFSETQ are derived from the germline V gene. The CDR3 goes from the cysteine to the phenylalanine over 16 residues. Only the CDR3 DNA is retained, 48 bases long and in frame from the first base. The trim is 4 bases for V and 8 bases for J, with a gap of 21 bases between the germline ends. General study outcomes and caveats: How much clinical and demographic metadata was included differed by source and by participant, and the metadata was provided uncurated.

The immunoSEQ Assay, a bias-controlled multiplex PCR, was used to amplify TCRbeta CDR3 regions from genomic DNA. The authors processed their data as follows. The number of nucleated cells in each sample was estimated by amplification of reference gene primers within the assay. To quantify the absolute abundance of each unique TCRbeta CDR3 rearrangement, sequence reads were collapsed and filtered. For each sample, productive Simpson clonality was calculated by taking the square root of Simpson's diversity index across productive rearrangements. In its TCRdb copy, this immuneACCESS table keeps in-frame sequences only and misses some clones. Where compared with another copy, unresolved V genes explain less than half of these, and the others have no known cause. D and trimming were read from the DNA, whereas the V and J calls and clone size are those reported in that table. This sample has approximately 220,000 clones in its table, and approximately 84% of those were observed once. In total, the top ten clones hold approximately 7.2% of the sample.

The rearrangement combines TRBV5-1 with TRBJ1-4; TRBD1 is perhaps the D gene, given 6 matching bases. The sequencing input was peripheral blood. The receptor's source is a woman of 80 years or more with acute or convalescent COVID-19. The CDR3 here reads CASSESRGPMDEKLFF. The bases read TGCGCCAGCAGCGAAAGCAGGGGCCCTATGGACGAAAAACTGTTTTTT.